This T cell receptor beta chain appears in the sequencing data of a study of tumor-infiltrating lymphocytes in primary liver carcinoma. Study outcomes and limitations: Whereas tumor region pairs overlapped more, tumor-adjacent and tumor-blood pairs overlapped less.

As regards this clonotype: Its target is unknown. An end of the junction does not agree with germline; a read error may underlie this.

Investigators took RNA and DNA out together from 20-30 mg of unsorted bulk tissue. A constant-region primer served to make TCR beta cDNA from about 500 ng total RNA. Nested multiplex PCR, run for three rounds with slightly modified ARM-PCR, yielded TCR beta libraries. The first two PCR rounds, around 10 cycles each, used TRBV1-TRBV30 forward primers and a C-beta reverse primer. TCRdb processed the multiplex PCR reads anew with MiXCR; each CDR3 protein has one entry. This table holds 80,000 to 100,000 distinct CDR3 sequences, about 70% found once. The CDR3 is 12 residues long. CDR1 is MDHEN, CDR2 SYDVKM, per germline.

This chain links TRBV28 with TRBJ1-2; no reliable D call. The sequenced material came from tumor-adjacent normal liver tissue. The TCR sequence derives from a man between 40 and 49 years old with primary liver carcinoma and hepatitis B virus infection. DNA for the CDR3: TGTGCCAACAGTTTCGGACCGGGGGGCTACACCTTC. Its translation: CANSFGPGGYTF.